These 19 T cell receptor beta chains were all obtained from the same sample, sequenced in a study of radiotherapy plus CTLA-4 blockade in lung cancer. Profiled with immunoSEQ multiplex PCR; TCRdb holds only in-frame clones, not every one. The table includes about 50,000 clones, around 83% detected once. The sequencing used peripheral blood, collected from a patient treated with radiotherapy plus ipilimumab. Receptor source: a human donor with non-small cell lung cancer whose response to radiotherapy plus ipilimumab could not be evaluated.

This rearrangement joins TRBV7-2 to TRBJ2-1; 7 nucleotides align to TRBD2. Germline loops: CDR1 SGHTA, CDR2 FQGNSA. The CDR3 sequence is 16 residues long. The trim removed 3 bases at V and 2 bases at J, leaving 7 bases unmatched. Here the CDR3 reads CASSFVALAAYNEQFF. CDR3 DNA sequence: TGTGCCAGCAGCTTCGTGGCCCTAGCGGCCTACAATGAGCAGTTCTTC.

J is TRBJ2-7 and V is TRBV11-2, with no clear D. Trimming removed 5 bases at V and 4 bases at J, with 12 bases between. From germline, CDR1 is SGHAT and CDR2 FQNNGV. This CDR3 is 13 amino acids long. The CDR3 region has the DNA TGTGCCAGCAGCCGTACGACTGATTACGAGCAGTACTTC. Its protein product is CASSRTTDYEQYF.

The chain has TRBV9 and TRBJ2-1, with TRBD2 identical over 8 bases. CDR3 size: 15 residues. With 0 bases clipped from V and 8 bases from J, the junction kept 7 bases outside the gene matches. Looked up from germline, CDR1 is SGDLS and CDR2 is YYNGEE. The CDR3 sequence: CASSVAGTRFDEQFF. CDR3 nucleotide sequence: TGTGCCAGCAGCGTAGCCGGGACTAGGTTCGATGAGCAGTTCTTC.

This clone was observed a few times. In DNA, the CDR3 is TGCAGCGTTGAAGACAGCTCCTACGAGCAGTACTTC. Its protein product is CSVEDSSYEQYF. The chain recombines TRBV29-1 with TRBJ2-7; the D is unclear. V was shortened by 0 bases and J by 0 bases, with 3 bases between the two germline ends. The CDR3 is made up of 12 amino acids. Germline CDR1 and CDR2: SQVTM and ANQGSEA.

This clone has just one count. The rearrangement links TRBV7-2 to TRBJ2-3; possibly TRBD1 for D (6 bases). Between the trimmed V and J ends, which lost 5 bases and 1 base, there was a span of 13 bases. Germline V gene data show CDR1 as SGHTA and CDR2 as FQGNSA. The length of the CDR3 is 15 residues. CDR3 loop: CASSRTGIGTDTQYF. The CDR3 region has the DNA TGTGCCAGCAGCAGAACAGGGATTGGCACAGATACGCAGTATTTT.

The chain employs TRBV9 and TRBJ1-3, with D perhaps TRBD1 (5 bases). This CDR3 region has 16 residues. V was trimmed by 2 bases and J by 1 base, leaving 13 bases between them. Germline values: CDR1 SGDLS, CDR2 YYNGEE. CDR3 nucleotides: TGTGCCAGCAGCGTCGGAACCAGGACATCTGGAAACACCATATATTTT. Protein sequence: CASSVGTRTSGNTIYF.

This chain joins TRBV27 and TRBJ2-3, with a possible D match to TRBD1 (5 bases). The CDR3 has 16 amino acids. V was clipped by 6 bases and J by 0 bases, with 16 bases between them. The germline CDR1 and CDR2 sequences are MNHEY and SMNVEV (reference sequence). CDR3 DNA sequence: TGTGCCAGCAGGCCCTCCTGGGGCGGAAGCACAGATACGCAGTATTTT. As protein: CASRPSWGGSTDTQYF.

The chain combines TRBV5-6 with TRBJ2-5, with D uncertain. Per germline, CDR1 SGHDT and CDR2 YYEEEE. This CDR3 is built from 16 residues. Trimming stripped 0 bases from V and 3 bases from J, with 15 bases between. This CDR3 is CASSLARQYLKETQYF. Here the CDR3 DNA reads TGTGCCAGCAGCTTGGCCAGGCAGTACCTAAAAGAGACCCAGTACTTC.

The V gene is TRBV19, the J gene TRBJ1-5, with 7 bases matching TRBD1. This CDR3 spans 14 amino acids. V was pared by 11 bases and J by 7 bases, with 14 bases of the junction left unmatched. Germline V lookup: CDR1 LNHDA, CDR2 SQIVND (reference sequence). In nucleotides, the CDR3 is TGTGCCGCTGGCCCCACAGGGGATAGGCAGCCCCAGCATTTT. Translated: CAAGPTGDRQPQHF.

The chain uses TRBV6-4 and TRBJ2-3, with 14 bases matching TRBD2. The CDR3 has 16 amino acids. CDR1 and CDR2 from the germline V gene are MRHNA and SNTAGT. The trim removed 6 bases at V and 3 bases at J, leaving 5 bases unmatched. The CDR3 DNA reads TGTGCCAGCAGCCAGACTAGCGGGAGGGCGACAGATACGCAGTATTTT. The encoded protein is CASSQTSGRATDTQYF.

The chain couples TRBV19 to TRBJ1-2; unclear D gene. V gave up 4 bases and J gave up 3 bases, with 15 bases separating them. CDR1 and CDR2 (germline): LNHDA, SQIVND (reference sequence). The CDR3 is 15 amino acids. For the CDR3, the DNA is TGTGCCAGTAGTACGGCTCAGCGACCGGACTATGGCTACACCTTC. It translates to CASSTAQRPDYGYTF. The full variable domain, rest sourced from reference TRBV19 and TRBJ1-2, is DGGITQSPKYLFRKEGQNVTLSCEQNLNHDAMYWYRQDPGQGLRLIYYSQIVNDFQKGDIAEGYSVSREKKESFPLTVTSAQKNPTAFYLCASSTAQRPDYGYTFGSGTRLTVV.

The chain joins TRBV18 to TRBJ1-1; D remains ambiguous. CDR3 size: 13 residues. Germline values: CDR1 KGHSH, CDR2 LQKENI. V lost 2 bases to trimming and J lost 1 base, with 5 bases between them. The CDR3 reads CASSPVGNTEAFF. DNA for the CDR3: TGTGCCAGCTCACCAGTCGGGAACACTGAAGCTTTCTTT.

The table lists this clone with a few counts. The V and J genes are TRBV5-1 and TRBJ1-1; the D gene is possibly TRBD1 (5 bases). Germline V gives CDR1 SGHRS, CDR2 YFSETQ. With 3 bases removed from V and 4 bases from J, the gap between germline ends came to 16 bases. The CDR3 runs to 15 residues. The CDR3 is CASSWGGLGGTEAFF. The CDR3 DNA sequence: TGCGCCAGCAGCTGGGGGGGGTTGGGTGGCACTGAAGCTTTCTTT.

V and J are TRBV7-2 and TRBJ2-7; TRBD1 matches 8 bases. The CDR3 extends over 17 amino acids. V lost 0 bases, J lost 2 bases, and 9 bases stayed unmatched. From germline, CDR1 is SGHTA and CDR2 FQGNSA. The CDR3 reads CASSLADRGLRAYEQYF. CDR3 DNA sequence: TGTGCCAGCAGCTTAGCCGACAGGGGTTTGCGGGCCTACGAGCAGTACTTC.

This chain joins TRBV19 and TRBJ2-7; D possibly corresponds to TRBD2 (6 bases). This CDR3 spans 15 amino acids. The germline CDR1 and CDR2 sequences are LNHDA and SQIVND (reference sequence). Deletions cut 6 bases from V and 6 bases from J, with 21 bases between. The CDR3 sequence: CASSRYGTLAVEQYF. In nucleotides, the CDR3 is TGTGCCAGTAGCAGATACGGGACTCTCGCCGTCGAGCAGTACTTC.

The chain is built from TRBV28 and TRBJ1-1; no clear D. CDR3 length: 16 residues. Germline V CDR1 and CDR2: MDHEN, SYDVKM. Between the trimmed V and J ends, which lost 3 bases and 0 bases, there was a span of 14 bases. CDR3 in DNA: TGTGCCAGCAGTTTCCTGACAAGTCTGATGAACACTGAAGCTTTCTTT. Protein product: CASSFLTSLMNTEAFF.

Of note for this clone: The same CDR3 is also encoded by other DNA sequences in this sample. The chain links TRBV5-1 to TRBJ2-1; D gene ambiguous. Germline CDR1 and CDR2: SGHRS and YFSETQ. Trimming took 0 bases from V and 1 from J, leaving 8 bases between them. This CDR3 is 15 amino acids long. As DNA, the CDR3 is TGCGCCAGCAGCTTGGACGGCGGATCCTACAATGAGCAGTTCTTC. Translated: CASSLDGGSYNEQFF.

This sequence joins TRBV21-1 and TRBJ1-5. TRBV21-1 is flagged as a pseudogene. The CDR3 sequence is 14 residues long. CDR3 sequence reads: CASAKGRGNQPQHF. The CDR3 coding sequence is TGTGCCAGCGCGAAGGGGAGGGGCAATCAGCCCCAGCATTTT.

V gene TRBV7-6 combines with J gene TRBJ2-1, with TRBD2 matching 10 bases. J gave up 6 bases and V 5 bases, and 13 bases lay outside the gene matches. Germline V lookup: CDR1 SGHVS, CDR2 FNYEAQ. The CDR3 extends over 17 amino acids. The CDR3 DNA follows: TGTGCCAGCAGCCTAGACCCACTAGCGGGATCGTTCAATGAGCAGTTCTTC. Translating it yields CASSLDPLAGSFNEQFF.